Detailed here is one TCR beta chain. This specimen comes from a study of blood T cell repertoires in COVID-19. TCRdb's table, derived via immunoSEQ multiplex PCR, lists solely in-frame clones and lacks some. Of roughly 200,000 clones in the sample, more than 75% are singletons; the top ten hold approximately 6%. Germline V gene lookup returns CDR1 MNHNY and CDR2 SVGAGI (reference sequence). The CDR3 runs to 15 residues. J was trimmed by 1 base and V by 2 bases; bases with no gene match: 2. The sequence came from a man of 80 years or more with acute or convalescent COVID-19. The chain links TRBV6-6 to TRBJ2-1, with TRBD2 matching over 7 bases. What was sequenced was peripheral blood. Here the CDR3 reads CASSYGGSSYNEQFF. The CDR3 nucleotides read TGTGCCAGCAGTTACGGCGGGAGTTCCTACAATGAGCAGTTCTTC.